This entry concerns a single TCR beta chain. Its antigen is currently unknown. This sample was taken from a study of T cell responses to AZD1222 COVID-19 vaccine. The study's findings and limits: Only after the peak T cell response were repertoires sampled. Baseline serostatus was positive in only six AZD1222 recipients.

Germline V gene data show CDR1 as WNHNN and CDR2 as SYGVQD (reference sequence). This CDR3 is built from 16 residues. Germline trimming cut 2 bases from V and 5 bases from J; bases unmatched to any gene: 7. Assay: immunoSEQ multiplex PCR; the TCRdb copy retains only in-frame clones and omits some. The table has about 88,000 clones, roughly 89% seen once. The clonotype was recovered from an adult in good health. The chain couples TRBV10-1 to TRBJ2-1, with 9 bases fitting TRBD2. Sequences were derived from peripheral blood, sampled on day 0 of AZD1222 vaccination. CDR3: CASSEITRGGHNEQFF. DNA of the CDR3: TGCGCCAGCAGTGAGATTACGCGGGGGGGCCACAATGAGCAGTTCTTC.